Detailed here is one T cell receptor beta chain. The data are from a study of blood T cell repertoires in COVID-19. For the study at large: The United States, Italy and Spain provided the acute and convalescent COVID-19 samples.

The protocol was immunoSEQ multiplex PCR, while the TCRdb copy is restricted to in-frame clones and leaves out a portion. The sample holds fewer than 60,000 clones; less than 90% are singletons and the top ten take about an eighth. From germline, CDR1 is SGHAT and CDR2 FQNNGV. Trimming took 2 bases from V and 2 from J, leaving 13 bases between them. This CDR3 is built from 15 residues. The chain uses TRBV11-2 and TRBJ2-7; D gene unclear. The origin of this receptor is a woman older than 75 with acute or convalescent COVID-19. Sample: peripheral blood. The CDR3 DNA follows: TGTGCCAGCAGCTTAAAATCCCCCGCTACCTACGAGCAGTACTTC. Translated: CASSLKSPATYEQYF.